A single sample is the source of the 4 T cell receptor beta chains below, sequenced in a study of a mutant IDH1 vaccine in newly diagnosed glioma (dated by TCRdb to the early 2020s). Library method: the immunoSEQ multiplex PCR assay. In TCRdb, the immuneACCESS table is reduced to in-frame sequences with V and J assigned. These tables do not hold every clone; where another copy was compared, an unresolved V gene accounts for under half, and the others remain unexplained. Present in this sample are about 60,000 clones, 87% of which were seen just once. The ten largest account for more than 1.1% of the sample. What these receptors recognize is not known. The time point label here, explained by the study, means: week 23, last vaccination. Each vaccine dose, consisting of 300 ug of a 20-mer mutant IDH1 peptide in Montanide, was administered subcutaneously with topical imiquimod. The sample consisted of PBMCs, taken from a glioma patient whose treatment included an IDH1 peptide vaccine. The receptors come from a man aged 40-49 years with glioma.

The chain carries TRBV7-9 and TRBJ2-7, with no clear D. CDR1 is SEHNR, CDR2 FQNEAQ, per germline (reference sequence). The germline V and J ends were trimmed by 5 bases and 4 bases, with 6 bases remaining between them. This CDR3 is 11 amino acids long. This CDR3 is CASSPQYEQYF. The CDR3 coding sequence is TGTGCCAGCAGCCCACAGTACGAGCAGTACTTC.

This clone was seen just once. CDR3 nucleotides: TGTGCCATCAGTGGGGGAGGTGCCGGGAGAGCGACCCCCTACGAGCAGTACTTC. Translated, it gives CAISGGGAGRATPYEQYF. This sequence joins TRBV10-3 and TRBJ2-7, with D possibly matching TRBD2 (6 bases). V lost 4 bases and J lost 2, with 24 bases in between. There are 18 residues in the CDR3. Germline CDR1 and CDR2: ENHRY and SYGVKD.

V usage is TRBV28 and J usage is TRBJ1-1; D is unclear. With 5 bases removed from V and 1 base from J, the gap between germline ends came to 2 bases. CDR1 MDHEN and CDR2 SYDVKM come from the germline V gene. The length of the CDR3 is 11 residues. The CDR3 sequence: CASSENTEAFF. CDR3 DNA sequence: TGTGCCAGCAGTGAGAACACTGAAGCTTTCTTT.

The chain links TRBV13 to TRBJ1-1; D is unresolved. Per the germline V gene, CDR1 is PRHDT and CDR2 is FYEKMQ (reference sequence). The CDR3 totals 13 residues. The germline V and J ends were trimmed by 0 bases and 5 bases, with 7 bases remaining between them. In DNA form, the CDR3 reads TGTGCCAGCAGCTTAGGCTACGAGACTGAAGCTTTCTTT. The encoded protein is CASSLGYETEAFF.